Below, 14 T cell receptor beta chains from the same sample are listed, as sequenced in a study of T-cell reconstitution after alpha-beta-depleted transplantation in children. TCRbeta library construction was performed incorporating unique molecular identifiers. Each CDR3 protein is one row after TCRdb ran MiXCR on the PCR reads. The sample has about 470,000 distinct CDR3 sequences; approximately 41% are singletons. Material: PBMCs, obtained before TCRalphabeta/CD19-depleted stem cell transplant. All receptors derive from a girl aged 2 to 9 with aplastic anemia, due to receive a stem cell transplant.

The rearrangement joins TRBV12-5 to TRBJ2-5; TRBD1 matches at 9 bases. The CDR3 spans 14 residues. After removal of 5 bases from V and 4 bases from J, the junction contained 5 bases not matched to a gene. Germline CDR1 reads LGHNT; CDR2 reads FRNRAP. CDR3 coding DNA: TGTGCTAGTGGTCCCTCGACAGGGGGAGAGACCCAGTACTTC. It specifies CASGPSTGGETQYF.

The chain is built from TRBV30 and TRBJ2-7; D may be TRBD1 (6 bases). V was trimmed by 4 bases and J by 1 base, leaving 11 bases between them. CDR1 and CDR2 from the germline V gene are GTSNPN and SVGIG (reference sequence). This CDR3 has 13 residues. DNA of the CDR3: TGTGCCTGGACAGGGGACCGATCCTACGAGCAGTACTTC. It yields the protein CAWTGDRSYEQYF.

This clonotype has only one observation. V usage is TRBV14 and J usage is TRBJ2-1; D gene unclear. Between the trimmed V and J ends, which lost 2 bases and 4 bases, there was a span of 6 bases. From germline, CDR1 is SGHDN and CDR2 FVKESK. This CDR3 comprises 13 residues. CDR3 residues: CASSQLLYNEQFF. In DNA, the CDR3 is TGTGCCAGCAGCCAACTCCTTTACAATGAGCAGTTCTTC.

The chain joins TRBV7-9 to TRBJ2-5, with a weak D call TRBD1 (6 bases). CDR1 and CDR2 (germline): SEHNR, FQNEAQ (reference sequence). The CDR3 is 15 residues long. Trimming took off 4 bases at V and 1 base at J, with 13 bases between the two ends. CDR3 sequence reads: CASSYSGTPQETQYF. In DNA, the CDR3 is TGTGCCAGCAGCTACTCCGGGACACCCCAAGAGACCCAGTACTTC.

This clonotype was picked up many times. This chain joins TRBV7-9 and TRBJ2-7; TRBD1 matches at 9 bases. Trimming removed 1 base from V and 4 bases from J; junction bases left unmatched: 2. This CDR3 comprises 14 residues. In germline, CDR1 is SEHNR, CDR2 FQNEAQ (reference sequence). The CDR3 DNA is TGTGCCAGCAGCTTAGTGACAGGGGGATACGAGCAGTACTTC. This encodes CASSLVTGGYEQYF.

This clonotype was detected ten times or more. This chain uses TRBV18 with TRBJ2-1; 7 bases line up with TRBD1. The CDR3 totals 18 residues. V lost 6 bases and J lost 6; bases outside the gene matches: 20. Germline lookup yields CDR1 KGHSH and CDR2 LQKENI. The chain's CDR3 is CASSPFDPGTATFNEQFF. The CDR3, as DNA: TGTGCCAGCTCCCCGTTTGACCCGGGGACAGCCACCTTCAATGAGCAGTTCTTC.

This clonotype occurred many times. The J gene is TRBJ2-1, the V gene TRBV29-1; D gene uncertain. Germline CDR1 and CDR2: SQVTM and ANQGSEA. V dropped 5 bases and J dropped 1 base, with 15 bases sitting between them. This CDR3 is 15 amino acids long. As DNA, the CDR3 is TGCAGCGTTCCAGGTAGTATAACGTCCTACAATGAGCAGTTCTTC. It translates to CSVPGSITSYNEQFF.

This clonotype was counted only a few times. The chain is built from TRBV7-9 and TRBJ2-7; TRBD2 might be the D (6 bases). V lost 7 bases and J lost 3, with 10 bases in between. The CDR3 has 12 amino acids. CDR1 SEHNR and CDR2 FQNEAQ come from the germline V gene (reference sequence). The CDR3 nucleotides are TGTGCCAGCACTAGCGCCAACTACGAGCAGTACTTC. This gives the protein CASTSANYEQYF.

The chain's CDR3 is CSARDWDSGSHEQYF. The CDR3 region has the DNA TGCAGTGCTAGAGATTGGGATAGCGGGAGCCACGAGCAGTACTTC. The chain joins TRBV20-1 to TRBJ2-7; 9 bases fit TRBD2. Germline CDR1 DFQATT, CDR2 SNEGSKA (reference sequence). With V trimmed by 0 bases and J by 5 bases, 8 bases remained unmatched. The CDR3 has 15 amino acids.

This clonotype was seen ten or more times. The V call is TRBV12-3 or TRBV12-4, the J call TRBJ2-7; D remains unclear. The length of the CDR3 is 14 residues. Trimming cost V 0 bases and J 4 bases, with 10 bases left between them. CDR3 amino acids: CASSLASITYEQYF. The CDR3 nucleotides are TGTGCCAGCAGTTTAGCTTCGATCACTTACGAGCAGTACTTC.

This chain connects TRBV20-1 to TRBJ1-5; D not certain. The CDR3 contains 14 residues. Germline CDR1 DFQATT, CDR2 SNEGSKA (reference sequence). Trimming shortened V by 3 bases and J by 0 bases, and 9 bases separated the two germline ends. This CDR3 is CSASWIYSNQPQHF. The CDR3 bases are TGCAGTGCTAGCTGGATCTATAGCAATCAGCCCCAGCATTTT.

The sample holds a few counts of this clonotype. The chain is built from TRBV3-1 and TRBJ2-7; D call uncertain. CDR3 length: 16 residues. V was cut by 0 bases and J by 1 base, with 13 bases left in between. CDR1 LGHDT and CDR2 YNNKEL come from the germline V gene (reference sequence). The CDR3 protein is CASSQDGESLSYEQYF. CDR3 DNA: TGTGCCAGCAGCCAAGATGGAGAGAGTTTGTCCTACGAGCAGTACTTC.

Many counts were recorded for this clonotype. The V and J genes are TRBV6-5 and TRBJ1-5; possible D gene TRBD1, 5 bases. The CDR3 has 16 amino acids. Trimming pared 0 bases from V and 2 bases from J, leaving 11 bases between. The germline V gene encodes CDR1 MNHEY and CDR2 SVGAGI. CDR3: CASSYSGTYGNQPQHF. DNA of the CDR3: TGTGCCAGCAGTTACTCGGGGACCTACGGCAATCAGCCCCAGCATTTT.

This clonotype turned up a few times. The genes are TRBV6-4 and TRBJ2-5; D gene unclear. Germline-derived CDR1 and CDR2 are MRHNA and SNTAGT. There are 13 residues in the CDR3. The V end lost 3 bases, the J end lost 4 bases, and 9 bases lay between the germline ends. The CDR3 region has the DNA TGTGCCAGCAGTGAGATTGTAGGAGAGACCCAGTACTTC. Protein sequence: CASSEIVGETQYF.